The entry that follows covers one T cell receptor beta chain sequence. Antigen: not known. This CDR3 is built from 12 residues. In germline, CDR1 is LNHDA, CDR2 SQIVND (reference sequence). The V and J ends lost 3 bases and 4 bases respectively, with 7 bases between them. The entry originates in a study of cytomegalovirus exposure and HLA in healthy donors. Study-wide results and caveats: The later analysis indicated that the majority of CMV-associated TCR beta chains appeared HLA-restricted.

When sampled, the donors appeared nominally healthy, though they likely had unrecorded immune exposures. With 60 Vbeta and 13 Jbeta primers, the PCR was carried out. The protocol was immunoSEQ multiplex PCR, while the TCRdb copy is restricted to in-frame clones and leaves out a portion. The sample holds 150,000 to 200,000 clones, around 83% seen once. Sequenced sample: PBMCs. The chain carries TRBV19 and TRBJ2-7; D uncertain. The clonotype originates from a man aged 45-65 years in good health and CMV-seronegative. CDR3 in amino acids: CASSMEPYEQYF. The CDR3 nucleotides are TGTGCCAGTAGTATGGAGCCTTACGAGCAGTACTTC.